The entry that follows covers one T cell receptor (beta chain) sequence. Germline CDR1 is LGHNA and CDR2 is YSLEER. Deletions cut 0 bases from V and 2 bases from J, with 14 bases between. The CDR3 spans 17 residues. The sample originates from a study of shared clonotypes between healthy human individuals. The data were produced by immunoSEQ multiplex PCR, yet TCRdb's version contains in-frame clones alone and is incomplete. The sample includes approximately 2,300,000 clones, 80% to 95% of them seen just once. This sequence originates from a man aged 18 to 29 in good health. Some clones in this sample may be carry-over from other donors' samples. The gene calls are TRBV4-3 and TRBJ1-3; tentatively, D is TRBD1 (6 bases). The sequenced material came from naive CD4+ T cells from PBMCs. The subset is: CD45RA+ positively selected. The CDR3 is CASSQERGAGTGNTIYF. The CDR3 DNA reads as TGCGCCAGCAGCCAAGAAAGGGGGGCAGGGACTGGAAACACCATATATTTT.